A selection of T cell receptor beta chains follows, all from one sample in a study of blood T cell repertoires in COVID-19. Repertoires were generated with immunoSEQ multiplex PCR, while TCRdb's copy carries only in-frame clones and drops some. The table records about 150,000 clones, about 90% of them present only once. Material for sequencing was PBMCs or T cells enriched from blood (not recorded which). Source of these receptors: a woman in her thirties or forties who had been exposed to COVID-19. Each CDR3 is given with its conserved first and last residue. D genes are given only for firm matches. Only part of the rows carry a size: once, few, many, or a class if the clone is expanded.

D gene	V gene	clone size	J gene	CDR3 protein
NA	TRBV6-5	NA	TRBJ1-3	CASSYSTQDSGNTIYF
NA	TRBV5-6	NA	TRBJ2-2	CASRAQGPPGELFF
TRBD2	TRBV5-1	NA	TRBJ2-7	CASSLVVAGQEQYF
TRBD1	TRBV27	NA	TRBJ1-6	CATTRTGGNSPLHF
NA	TRBV6-2/TRBV6-3	NA	TRBJ2-1	CASSYAPPSSYNEQFF
NA	TRBV15	once	TRBJ2-6	CATSRASSGANVLTF
TRBD1	TRBV24-1	NA	TRBJ2-2	CATSGGTGVTGELFF
NA	TRBV15	once	TRBJ1-2	CATSAPGLLNYGYTF
NA	TRBV6-5	once	TRBJ1-2	CASSYTETYGYTF
TRBD1	TRBV7-9	NA	TRBJ2-2	CASRFLGQGVTGELFF
TRBD1	TRBV18	once	TRBJ1-2	CASSPADRGNGYTF
NA	TRBV6-5	NA	TRBJ1-5	CASSQKGNQPQHF
TRBD1	TRBV11-2	once	TRBJ1-3	CASSILRGIGNTIYF
NA	TRBV20-1	NA	TRBJ1-1	CSASRNTEAFF
NA	TRBV9	NA	TRBJ1-6	CASSPGGDRSSPLHF
TRBD1	TRBV27	NA	TRBJ1-5	CASRSDRASNQPQHF
NA	TRBV28	NA	TRBJ1-6	CASSFRSYNSPLHF
TRBD1	TRBV7-2	NA	TRBJ2-7	CASSLDRGARPYEQYF
NA	TRBV7-3	NA	TRBJ1-3	CARRRRGDF
TRBD1	TRBV7-2	NA	TRBJ2-2	CASSLFGTGNTGELFF
TRBD1	TRBV5-8	NA	TRBJ2-4	CATWTGLNIQYF
TRBD1	TRBV13	NA	TRBJ2-2	CASSYGDRETGELFF
NA	TRBV11-2	NA	TRBJ2-1	CASSSDGTYNNEQFF
TRBD1	TRBV27	NA	TRBJ1-3	CASSLSGQGASGNTIYF
TRBD2	TRBV27	NA	TRBJ2-3	CASSLRAGGRPPDTQYF
TRBD2	TRBV10-3	NA	TRBJ2-7	CATSGRDYEQYF
NA	TRBV10-3	NA	TRBJ1-4	CAISVSGAGNEKLFF
TRBD2	TRBV6-2/TRBV6-3	NA	TRBJ2-3	CASSYSSSGGYTDTQYF
NA	TRBV21-1	NA	TRBJ1-1	CASSSTGAVTEAFF